A selection of T cell receptor beta chains follows, all from one sample in a study of T cell changes during pregnancy in multiple sclerosis. Some clones are missing from TCRdb's copy, which holds only in-frame ones; the method was immunoSEQ multiplex PCR. The data contain around 80,000 clones, approximately 95% of them singletons. This specimen consisted of peripheral blood, obtained in the second trimester of pregnancy. Receptor source: a female donor in good health, enrolled as a control in a pregnancy study. Each CDR3 is given with its conserved first and last residue. D genes are given only for firm matches. Size is stated for part of the rows, as once, few or many counts, or as a class when the clone is expanded.

J gene	D gene	clone size	V gene	CDR3 DNA	CDR3 protein
TRBJ1-5	TRBD1	once	TRBV5-6	TGTGCCAGCAGCTTGGGAGACAGGGACAATCAGCCCCAGCATTTT	CASSLGDRDNQPQHF
TRBJ2-1	TRBD2	.	TRBV5-1	TGCGCCAGCAGCGGCGGACTAGCGGGAACGGAGCAGTTCTTC	CASSGGLAGTEQFF
TRBJ2-5	TRBD2	.	TRBV2	TGTGCCAGCAGTGGTAGCGGGAGTCCCCAAGAGACCCAGTACTTC	CASSGSGSPQETQYF
TRBJ2-5	TRBD2	.	TRBV2	TGTGCCAGCAACCGAATAGCGGGAGGAGAGACCCAGTACTTC	CASNRIAGGETQYF
TRBJ1-4	.	.	TRBV27	TGTGCCAGCAGTTTCATCGGAGGGAATGAAAAACTGTTTTTT	CASSFIGGNEKLFF
TRBJ2-7	TRBD1	.	TRBV19	TGTGCCAGTAGTATGAACAGGGGCGAGCAGTACTTC	CASSMNRGEQYF
TRBJ1-2	TRBD1	.	TRBV5-1	TGCGCCAGCAGCCTCGACAGGGGGACTGGCTACACCTTC	CASSLDRGTGYTF
TRBJ2-5	.	.	TRBV28	TGTGCCAGCAGTTTACCGCGGGGCGGAGGGGAGACCCAGTACTTC	CASSLPRGGGETQYF
TRBJ1-3	.	.	TRBV6-5	TGTGCCAGCAGGCGGGGCTCTGGAAACACCATATATTTT	CASRRGSGNTIYF
TRBJ2-1	.	.	TRBV9	TGTGCCACCATCGAGGGGGAGGGCCTGTACAATGAGCAGTTCTTC	CATIEGEGLYNEQFF
TRBJ2-1	.	.	TRBV28	TGTGCCAGCAGTCAATCACTAGCATCGGGCAATGAGCAGTTCTTC	CASSQSLASGNEQFF
TRBJ1-3	.	.	TRBV5-1	TGCGCCAGCAGCCCCGGTTACCTCTCTGGAAACACCATATATTTT	CASSPGYLSGNTIYF
TRBJ2-3	.	.	TRBV6-4	TGTGCCAGCAGTGAGCGGGGAAGCACAGATACGCAGTATTTT	CASSERGSTDTQYF
TRBJ2-1	.	.	TRBV6-4	TGTGCCAGCAAGTTGGGTGAGGCCTACAATGAGCAGTTCTTC	CASKLGEAYNEQFF
TRBJ1-3	.	.	TRBV5-1	TGCGCCAGCAGCTTGGGCCGGAGGGGCTCTGGAAACACCATATATTTT	CASSLGRRGSGNTIYF
TRBJ1-2	.	.	TRBV6-1	TGTGCCAGCAGTGAATGGGGGGAGTATGGCTACACCTTC	CASSEWGEYGYTF
TRBJ1-4	.	.	TRBV18	TGTGCCAGCTCCGGGGTTTCGACTAATGAAAAACTGTTTTTT	CASSGVSTNEKLFF
TRBJ2-5	.	once	TRBV6-6	TGTGCCAGCAGTTACTCCGGCGGAATCTCCAAAGAGACCCAGTACTTC	CASSYSGGISKETQYF
TRBJ2-7	.	once	TRBV4-2	TGTGCCAGCAGCCAAGATAGGGGGTACGAGCAGTACTTC	CASSQDRGYEQYF
TRBJ2-1	.	.	TRBV4-1	TGCGCCAGCAGCCAAGTAGAGGCCAATGAGCAGTTCTTC	CASSQVEANEQFF
TRBJ2-7	TRBD2	.	TRBV11-2	TGTGCCAGCAGCTTAGATCTAAGGACGCGGGGAGGGGCCTACGAGCAGTACTTC	CASSLDLRTRGGAYEQYF
TRBJ2-7	TRBD2	.	TRBV4-1	TGCGCCAGCAGCCGGGTATACCTAGCGGGAGGGGGTGAGCAGTACTTC	CASSRVYLAGGGEQYF
TRBJ2-7	.	.	TRBV28	TGTGCCAGCAGTTTTCAGGGGTTCTCCTACGAGCAGTACTTC	CASSFQGFSYEQYF
TRBJ1-2	.	.	TRBV30	TGTGCCTGGAGTGTACGCCAGGGGAGAGACGGCTACACCTTC	CAWSVRQGRDGYTF